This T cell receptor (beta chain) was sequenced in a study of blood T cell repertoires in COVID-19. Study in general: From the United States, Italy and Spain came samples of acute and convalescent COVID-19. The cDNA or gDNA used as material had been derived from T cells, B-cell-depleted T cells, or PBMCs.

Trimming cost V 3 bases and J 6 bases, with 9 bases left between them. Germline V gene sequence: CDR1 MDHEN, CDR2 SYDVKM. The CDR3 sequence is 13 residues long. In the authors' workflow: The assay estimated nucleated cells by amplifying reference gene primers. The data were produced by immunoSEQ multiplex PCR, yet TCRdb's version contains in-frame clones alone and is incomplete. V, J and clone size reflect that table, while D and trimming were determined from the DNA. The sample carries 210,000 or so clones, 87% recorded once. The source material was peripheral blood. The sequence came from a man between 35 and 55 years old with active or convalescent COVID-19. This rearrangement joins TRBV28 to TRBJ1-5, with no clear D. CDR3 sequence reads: CASSFIPGQPQHF. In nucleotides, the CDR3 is TGTGCCAGCAGTTTCATTCCAGGTCAGCCCCAGCATTTT. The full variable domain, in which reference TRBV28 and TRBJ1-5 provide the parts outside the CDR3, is DVKVTQSSRYLVKRTGEKVFLECVQDMDHENMFWYRQDPGLGLRLIYFSYDVKMKEKGDIPEGYSVSREKKERFSLILESASTNQTSMYLCASSFIPGQPQHFGDGTRLSIL.